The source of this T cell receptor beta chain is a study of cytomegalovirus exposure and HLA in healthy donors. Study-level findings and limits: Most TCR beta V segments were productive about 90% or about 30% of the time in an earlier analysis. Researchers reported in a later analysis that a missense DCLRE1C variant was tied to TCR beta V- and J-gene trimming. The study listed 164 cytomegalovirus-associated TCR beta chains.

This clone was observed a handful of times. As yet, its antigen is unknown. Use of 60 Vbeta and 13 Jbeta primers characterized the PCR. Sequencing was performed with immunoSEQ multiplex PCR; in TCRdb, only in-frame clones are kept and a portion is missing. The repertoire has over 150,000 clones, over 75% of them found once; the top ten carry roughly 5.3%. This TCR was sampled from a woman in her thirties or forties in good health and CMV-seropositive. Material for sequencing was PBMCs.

The CDR3 loop reads CASRRTGGFYEQYF. DNA of the CDR3: TGTGCCAGCAGAAGGACAGGGGGTTTTTACGAGCAGTACTTC. The chain links TRBV28 to TRBJ2-7, with 10 bases that match TRBD1. Germline trimming cut 6 bases from V and 4 bases from J; bases unmatched to any gene: 6. The V gene's germline CDR1 is MDHEN and CDR2 SYDVKM. CDR3 length equals 14 residues.